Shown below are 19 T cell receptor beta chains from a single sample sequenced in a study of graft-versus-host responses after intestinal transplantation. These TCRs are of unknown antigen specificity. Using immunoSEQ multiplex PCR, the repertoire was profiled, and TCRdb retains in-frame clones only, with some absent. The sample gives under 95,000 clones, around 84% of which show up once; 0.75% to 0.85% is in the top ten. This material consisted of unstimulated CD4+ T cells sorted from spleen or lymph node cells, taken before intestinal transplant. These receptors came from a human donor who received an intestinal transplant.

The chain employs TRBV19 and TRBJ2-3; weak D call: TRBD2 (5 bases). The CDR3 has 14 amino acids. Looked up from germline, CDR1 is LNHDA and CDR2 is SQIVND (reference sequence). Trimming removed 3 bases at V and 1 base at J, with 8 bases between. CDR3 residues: CASSMRVRTDTQYF. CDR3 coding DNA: TGTGCCAGTAGTATGCGGGTACGCACAGATACGCAGTATTTT.

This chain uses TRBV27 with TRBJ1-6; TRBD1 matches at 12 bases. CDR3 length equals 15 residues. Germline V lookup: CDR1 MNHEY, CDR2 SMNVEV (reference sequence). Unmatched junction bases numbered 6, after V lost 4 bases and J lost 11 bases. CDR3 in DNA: TGTGCCAGCAGTTACGGGACAGGGGGCAATACACCCCTCCACTTT. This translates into CASSYGTGGNTPLHF.

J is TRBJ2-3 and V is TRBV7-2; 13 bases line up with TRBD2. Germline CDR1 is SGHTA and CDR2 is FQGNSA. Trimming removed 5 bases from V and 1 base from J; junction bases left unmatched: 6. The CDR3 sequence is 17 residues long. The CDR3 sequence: CASSPRLAGGRTDTQYF. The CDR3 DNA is TGTGCCAGCAGCCCCCGACTAGCGGGGGGCCGCACAGATACGCAGTATTTT.

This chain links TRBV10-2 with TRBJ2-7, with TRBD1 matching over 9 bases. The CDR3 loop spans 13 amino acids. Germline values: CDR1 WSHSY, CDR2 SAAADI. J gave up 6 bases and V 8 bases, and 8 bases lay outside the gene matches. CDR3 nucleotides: TGCGCCAGCGGCAAGGGACAGGGCGTCGAGCAGTACTTC. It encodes CASGKGQGVEQYF.

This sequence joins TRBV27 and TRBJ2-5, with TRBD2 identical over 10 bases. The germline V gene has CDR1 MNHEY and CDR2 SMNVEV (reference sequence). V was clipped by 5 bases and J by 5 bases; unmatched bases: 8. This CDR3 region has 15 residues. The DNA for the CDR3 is TGTGCCAGCAGTAGGGCTAGCGGGAGTTTTGAGACCCAGTACTTC. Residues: CASSRASGSFETQYF.

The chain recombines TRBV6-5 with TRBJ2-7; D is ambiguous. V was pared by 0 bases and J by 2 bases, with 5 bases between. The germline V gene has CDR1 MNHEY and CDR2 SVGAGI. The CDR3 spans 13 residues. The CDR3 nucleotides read TGTGCCAGCAGTTACTCCCTAGCCTACGAGCAGTACTTC. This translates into CASSYSLAYEQYF.

The CDR3 sequence: CASSLEGQPYNRAFF. The CDR3 bases are TGCGCCAGCAGCTTGGAAGGACAGCCCTATAACAGAGCTTTCTTT. The V and J genes are TRBV5-1 and TRBJ1-1; TRBD1 is a possible D gene (6 bases). This CDR3 has 15 residues. Trimming shortened V by 0 bases and J by 10 bases, and 19 bases separated the two germline ends. Germline lookup yields CDR1 SGHRS and CDR2 YFSETQ.

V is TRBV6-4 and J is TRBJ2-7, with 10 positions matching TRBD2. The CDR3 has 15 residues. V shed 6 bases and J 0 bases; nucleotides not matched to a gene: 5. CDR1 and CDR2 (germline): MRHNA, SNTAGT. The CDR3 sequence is CASSRGLATSYEQYF. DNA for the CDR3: TGTGCCAGCAGCCGGGGACTAGCGACCTCCTACGAGCAGTACTTC.

Written as DNA, the CDR3 is TGTGCCAGTAGTATAGCTAACAGGGCCAATGGCTACACCTTC. This translates into CASSIANRANGYTF. The V call is TRBV19, the J call TRBJ1-2; a weak D match, TRBD1 (6 bases). CDR1 and CDR2 from the germline V gene are LNHDA and SQIVND (reference sequence). V gave up 1 base and J gave up 6 bases, with 12 bases separating them. CDR3 length equals 14 residues.

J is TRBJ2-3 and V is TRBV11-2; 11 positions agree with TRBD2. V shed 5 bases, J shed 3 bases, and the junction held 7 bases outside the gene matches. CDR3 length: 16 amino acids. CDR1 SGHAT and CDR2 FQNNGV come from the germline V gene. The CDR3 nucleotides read TGTGCCAGCAGCCATAGGGGACTAGCGGTTACAGATACGCAGTATTTT. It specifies CASSHRGLAVTDTQYF.

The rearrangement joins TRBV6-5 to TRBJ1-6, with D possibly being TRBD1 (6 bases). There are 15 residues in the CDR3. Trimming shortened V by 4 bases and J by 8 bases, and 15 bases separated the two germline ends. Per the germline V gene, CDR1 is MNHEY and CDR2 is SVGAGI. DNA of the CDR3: TGTGCCAGCAGTTCCGGGACAAGACGGGATTCACCCCTCCACTTT. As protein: CASSSGTRRDSPLHF.

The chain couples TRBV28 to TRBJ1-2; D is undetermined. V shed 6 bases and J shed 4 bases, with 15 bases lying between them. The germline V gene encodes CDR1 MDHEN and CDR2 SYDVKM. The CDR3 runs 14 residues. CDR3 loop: CASRPTQATYGYTF. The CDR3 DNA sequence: TGTGCCAGCAGACCCACCCAGGCTACCTATGGCTACACCTTC.

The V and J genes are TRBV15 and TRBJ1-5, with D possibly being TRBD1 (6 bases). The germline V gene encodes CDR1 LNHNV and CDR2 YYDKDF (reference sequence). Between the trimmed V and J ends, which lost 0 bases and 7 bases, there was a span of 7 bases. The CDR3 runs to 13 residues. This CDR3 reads CATSRDQGQPQHF. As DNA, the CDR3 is TGTGCCACCAGCAGAGATCAGGGGCAGCCCCAGCATTTT.

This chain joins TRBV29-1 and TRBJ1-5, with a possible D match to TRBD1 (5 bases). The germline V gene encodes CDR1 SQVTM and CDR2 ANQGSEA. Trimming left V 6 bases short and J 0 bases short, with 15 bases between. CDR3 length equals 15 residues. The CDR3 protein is CSVIPAGGSNQPQHF. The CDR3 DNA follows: TGCAGCGTAATCCCGGCCGGGGGTAGCAATCAGCCCCAGCATTTT.

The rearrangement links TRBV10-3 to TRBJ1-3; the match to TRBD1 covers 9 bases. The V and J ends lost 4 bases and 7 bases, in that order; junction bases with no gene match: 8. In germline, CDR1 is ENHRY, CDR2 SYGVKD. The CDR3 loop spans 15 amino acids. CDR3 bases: TGTGCCATCAGTGCCGGGACAGGGCTGTCGAACACCATATATTTT. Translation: CAISAGTGLSNTIYF.

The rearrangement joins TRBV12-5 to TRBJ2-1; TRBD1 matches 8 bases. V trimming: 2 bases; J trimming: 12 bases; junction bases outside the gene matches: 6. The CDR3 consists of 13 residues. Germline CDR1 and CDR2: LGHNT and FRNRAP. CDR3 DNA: TGTGCTAGTGGTTTGTCGGGACAGGCTGGGCAGTTCTTC. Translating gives CASGLSGQAGQFF.

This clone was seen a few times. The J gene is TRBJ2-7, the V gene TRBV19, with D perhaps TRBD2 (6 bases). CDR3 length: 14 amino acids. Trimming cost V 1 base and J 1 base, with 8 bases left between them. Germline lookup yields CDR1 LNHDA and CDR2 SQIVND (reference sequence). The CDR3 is CASSIGGVSYEQYF. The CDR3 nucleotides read TGTGCCAGTAGTATAGGCGGGGTTTCCTACGAGCAGTACTTC.

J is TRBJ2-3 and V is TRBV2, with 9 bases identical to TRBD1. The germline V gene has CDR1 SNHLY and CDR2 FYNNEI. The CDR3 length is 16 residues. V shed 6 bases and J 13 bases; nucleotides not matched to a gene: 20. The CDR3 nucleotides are TGTGCCAGCAGACAGGGGGCGAAGAGGGACCTTTTGGTTGAGTATTTT. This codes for CASRQGAKRDLLVEYF.

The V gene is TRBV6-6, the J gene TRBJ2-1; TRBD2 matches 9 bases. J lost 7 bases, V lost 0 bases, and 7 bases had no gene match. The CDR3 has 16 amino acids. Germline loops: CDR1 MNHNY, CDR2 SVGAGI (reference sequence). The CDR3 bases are TGTGCCAGCAGTTACTCGACGGCGGGGGGGCAAAATGAGCAGTTCTTC. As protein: CASSYSTAGGQNEQFF.